Listed below are T cell receptor beta chains from one sample, sequenced in a study of monozygotic twins with inflammatory bowel disease. TCRdb reanalyzed the 5' RACE reads, giving one entry per CDR3 protein sequence and no DNA. The sample totals about 450,000 distinct CDR3 sequences. The sequenced sample was blood. These receptors all stem from a human donor with ulcerative colitis or Crohn's disease, or a healthy co-twin of an affected twin (not recorded which). CDR3s include the opening cysteine and the closing phenylalanine or tryptophan.

TRBJ1-2 TRBV29-1 CSAPGDPYGYTF
TRBJ1-1 TRBV7-9 CASSPGTGWGGTEAFF
TRBJ2-3 TRBV5-6 CASSLRTSGGAKDTQYF
TRBJ2-5 TRBV5-4 CASSRAGGPLETQYF
TRBJ2-7 TRBV19 CASTGPVSYEQYF
TRBJ1-2 TRBV14 CASSQTMTYGYTF
TRBJ2-3 TRBV5-1 CASSPEGISTDTQYF
TRBJ2-7 TRBV5-1 CASSPPGQGYEQYF
TRBJ2-2 TRBV5-1 CASSLSPGSSNTGELFF
TRBJ2-1 TRBV18 CASSPWNTGEEQFF
TRBJ1-5 TRBV7-8 CASSRQGGYQPQHF
TRBJ1-5 TRBV27 CASSPGTVSAPQHF
TRBJ2-7 TRBV19 CASSTLRELGTYEQYF